The subject of this entry is one T cell receptor beta chain. Its antigen is unidentified. These data are taken from a study of OX40 agonist ivuxolimab in advanced cancers. Study overall: Ivuxolimab doses were 0.01, 0.1, 0.3, 1.5, 3 or 10 mg/kg every 2 weeks. Under the entry rules, prior anti-PD-1, anti-PD-L1 or anti-CTLA-4 therapy was allowed, and 40% had some.

Study conclusions and caveats: The study did not work out the antigen specificity of the expanded peripheral T cells. Averaged across samples, CD8+ T cells carried more expanded clones than CD4+ did.

Profiling relied on immunoSEQ multiplex PCR, and the TCRdb table lists in-frame clones only, not all of them. The data show 35,000 to 45,000 clones, 65% to 85% seen once. The trim removed 0 bases at V and 6 bases at J, leaving 1 base unmatched. Germline loops: CDR1 SGHTA, CDR2 FQGTGA. The CDR3 runs 16 residues. The chain links TRBV7-3 to TRBJ2-1; TRBD2 aligns across 14 bases. The clonotype was recovered from an adult with an advanced solid tumor such as melanoma, head and neck, liver or kidney cancer. The specimen comprised CD4+ or CD8+ T cells sorted from blood, sampled in a trial of the OX40 agonist ivuxolimab. As DNA, the CDR3 is TGTGCCAGCAGCTTAACAGGACTAGCGGGAGGCAATGAGCAGTTCTTC. Its translation: CASSLTGLAGGNEQFF.